This is a list of T cell receptor beta chains from one sample in a study of cytomegalovirus exposure and HLA in healthy donors. Using immunoSEQ multiplex PCR, the repertoire was profiled, and TCRdb retains in-frame clones only, with some absent. The sample includes fewer than 200,000 clones, around 83% of them seen just once. The sequenced sample was PBMCs. These receptors all stem from a young woman in good health and CMV-seronegative. CDR3s include the opening cysteine and the closing phenylalanine or tryptophan. D genes are given only for firm matches. Not all rows give a size; the values are once, few, many and, for expanded clones, a class.

d_call: TRBD2
j_call: TRBJ2-2
clone_size: .
v_call: TRBV5-6
cdr3_aa: CASSLLIGRVPGELFF
cdr3_nt: TGTGCCAGCAGCTTGTTAATCGGGAGGGTCCCCGGGGAGCTGTTTTTT

d_call: .
j_call: TRBJ2-3
clone_size: .
v_call: TRBV19
cdr3_aa: CASSTGAGKYTDTQYF
cdr3_nt: TGTGCCAGTAGTACCGGGGCGGGGAAATACACAGATACGCAGTATTTT

d_call: TRBD2
j_call: TRBJ2-3
clone_size: .
v_call: TRBV4-2
cdr3_aa: CASSQLAEGTDTQYF
cdr3_nt: TGTGCCAGCAGCCAACTAGCGGAGGGCACAGATACGCAGTATTTT

d_call: .
j_call: TRBJ1-3
clone_size: few
v_call: TRBV6-1
cdr3_aa: CASSSPGRFGNTIYF
cdr3_nt: TGTGCCAGCAGTTCCCCAGGGAGGTTCGGAAACACCATATATTTT

d_call: .
j_call: TRBJ2-7
clone_size: .
v_call: TRBV10-3
cdr3_aa: CAISERQSSYEQYF
cdr3_nt: TGTGCCATCAGTGAACGACAGAGCTCCTACGAGCAGTACTTC

d_call: .
j_call: TRBJ1-3
clone_size: .
v_call: TRBV27
cdr3_aa: CASSLSGGFGNTIYF
cdr3_nt: TGTGCCAGCAGTTTATCAGGAGGGTTTGGAAACACCATATATTTT

d_call: TRBD2
j_call: TRBJ2-3
clone_size: .
v_call: TRBV9
cdr3_aa: CASSAWTSRTRTDTQYF
cdr3_nt: TGTGCCAGCAGCGCTTGGACTAGCCGTACTCGCACAGATACGCAGTATTTT

d_call: .
j_call: TRBJ1-1
clone_size: once
v_call: TRBV7-9
cdr3_aa: CSSSSEGGAAFF
cdr3_nt: TGTTCCAGCAGCTCCGAAGGGGGGGCAGCTTTCTTT

d_call: TRBD2
j_call: TRBJ2-1
clone_size: once
v_call: TRBV7-6
cdr3_aa: CASSFRLARSDEQFF
cdr3_nt: TGTGCCAGCAGCTTTCGACTAGCCAGGTCCGATGAGCAGTTCTTC

d_call: TRBD2
j_call: TRBJ2-7
clone_size: .
v_call: TRBV11-3
cdr3_aa: CASSSYSGGIYEQYF
cdr3_nt: TGTGCCAGCAGCTCATACAGCGGGGGAATCTACGAGCAGTACTTC

d_call: TRBD2
j_call: TRBJ2-2
clone_size: .
v_call: TRBV5-1
cdr3_aa: CASSELAGGPNGELFF
cdr3_nt: TGCGCCAGCAGCGAGCTAGCGGGAGGGCCGAACGGGGAGCTGTTTTTT

d_call: .
j_call: TRBJ2-1
clone_size: .
v_call: TRBV2
cdr3_aa: CASSKTGSYNEQFF
cdr3_nt: TGTGCCAGCAGTAAGACTGGATCCTACAATGAGCAGTTCTTC

d_call: .
j_call: TRBJ1-2
clone_size: .
v_call: TRBV9
cdr3_aa: CASSLTGHYGYTF
cdr3_nt: TGTGCCAGCAGCCTAACTGGGCACTATGGCTACACCTTC

d_call: .
j_call: TRBJ2-3
clone_size: .
v_call: TRBV30
cdr3_aa: CAWSVRMASGTDTQYF
cdr3_nt: TGTGCCTGGAGTGTACGAATGGCTAGCGGCACAGATACGCAGTATTTT

d_call: .
j_call: TRBJ1-5
clone_size: .
v_call: TRBV19
cdr3_aa: CASSIVSPGSNQPQHF
cdr3_nt: TGTGCCAGTAGTATAGTCTCCCCGGGTAGCAATCAGCCCCAGCATTTT

d_call: .
j_call: TRBJ2-2
clone_size: few
v_call: TRBV5-6
cdr3_aa: CASSPGTANTGELFF
cdr3_nt: TGTGCCAGCAGCCCCGGTACAGCCAACACCGGGGAGCTGTTTTTT

d_call: .
j_call: TRBJ1-5
clone_size: .
v_call: TRBV7-2
cdr3_aa: CASSVRGGGSNQPQHF
cdr3_nt: TGTGCCAGCAGCGTACGGGGGGGAGGTAGCAATCAGCCCCAGCATTTT

d_call: .
j_call: TRBJ1-2
clone_size: .
v_call: TRBV7-9
cdr3_aa: CSSSSMGGYGYTF
cdr3_nt: TGTTCCAGCAGCTCAATGGGGGGATATGGCTACACCTTC

d_call: .
j_call: TRBJ2-3
clone_size: .
v_call: TRBV11-3
cdr3_aa: CASRDQGTDTQYF
cdr3_nt: TGTGCCAGCAGAGACCAGGGCACAGATACGCAGTATTTT

d_call: TRBD1
j_call: TRBJ1-1
clone_size: .
v_call: TRBV27
cdr3_aa: CASSSAGGRDTEAFF
cdr3_nt: TGTGCCAGCAGTTCCGCAGGGGGCCGCGACACTGAAGCTTTCTTT

d_call: TRBD2
j_call: TRBJ2-1
clone_size: .
v_call: TRBV27
cdr3_aa: CASSLAGVYDYNEQFF
cdr3_nt: TGTGCCAGCAGCCTAGCGGGAGTATATGACTACAATGAGCAGTTCTTC

d_call: TRBD2
j_call: TRBJ2-1
clone_size: .
v_call: TRBV30
cdr3_aa: CAWSAYLGSGRAFNEQFF
cdr3_nt: TGTGCCTGGAGTGCCTACCTCGGTAGCGGGAGGGCTTTCAATGAGCAGTTCTTC

d_call: .
j_call: TRBJ2-5
clone_size: .
v_call: TRBV7-2
cdr3_aa: CASSFVGGRETQYF
cdr3_nt: TGTGCCAGCAGCTTTGTAGGAGGGCGAGAGACCCAGTACTTC

d_call: TRBD2
j_call: TRBJ2-1
clone_size: .
v_call: TRBV19
cdr3_aa: CASSTGLADYNEQFF
cdr3_nt: TGCGCCAGTAGTACGGGACTAGCGGATTACAATGAGCAGTTCTTC

d_call: .
j_call: TRBJ2-1
clone_size: .
v_call: TRBV6-5
cdr3_aa: CASRSQDYNEQFF
cdr3_nt: TGTGCCAGCAGGTCCCAGGATTACAATGAGCAGTTCTTC

d_call: .
j_call: TRBJ2-1
clone_size: .
v_call: TRBV7-9
cdr3_aa: CSSSLAYGVNEQFF
cdr3_nt: TGTTCCAGCAGCTTAGCGTACGGAGTCAATGAGCAGTTCTTC

d_call: .
j_call: TRBJ1-2
clone_size: .
v_call: TRBV7-9
cdr3_aa: CSSSLTLVSF
cdr3_nt: TGTTCCAGCAGCTTAACCCTAGTTTCCTTC

d_call: .
j_call: TRBJ2-2
clone_size: .
v_call: TRBV28
cdr3_aa: CASSEGAGALDLITNTGELFF
cdr3_nt: TGTGCCAGCAGCGAAGGCGCGGGGGCCTTAGACCTAATTACGAACACCGGGGAGCTGTTTTTT

d_call: .
j_call: TRBJ1-4
clone_size: .
v_call: TRBV27
cdr3_aa: CASTAGDPDREPAATNEKLFF
cdr3_nt: TGTGCCAGCACCGCTGGGGATCCGGACAGAGAACCAGCAGCAACTAATGAAAAACTGTTTTTT

d_call: .
j_call: TRBJ1-5
clone_size: .
v_call: TRBV6-1
cdr3_aa: CASSEGFGQPLYSNQPQHF
cdr3_nt: TGTGCCAGCAGTGAAGGTTTTGGACAGCCCCTCTATAGCAATCAGCCCCAGCATTTT

d_call: TRBD2
j_call: TRBJ2-1
clone_size: .
v_call: TRBV7-2
cdr3_aa: CASSFPGTSDNEQFF
cdr3_nt: TGTGCCAGCAGCTTTCCCGGGACTAGCGACAATGAGCAGTTCTTC

d_call: .
j_call: TRBJ1-5
clone_size: .
v_call: TRBV27
cdr3_aa: CASWPGLSNQPQHF
cdr3_nt: TGTGCCAGCTGGCCAGGTCTGAGCAATCAGCCCCAGCATTTT

d_call: .
j_call: TRBJ2-1
clone_size: .
v_call: TRBV10-1
cdr3_aa: CASSESMDPFGEQFF
cdr3_nt: TGCGCCAGCAGTGAGTCAATGGATCCTTTCGGGGAGCAGTTCTTC

d_call: TRBD1
j_call: TRBJ2-7
clone_size: .
v_call: TRBV2
cdr3_aa: CASSRTGYEQYF
cdr3_nt: TGTGCCAGCAGTAGGACAGGCTACGAGCAGTACTTC

d_call: .
j_call: TRBJ2-7
clone_size: few
v_call: TRBV6-1
cdr3_aa: CASSELAGAYEQYF
cdr3_nt: TGTGCCAGCAGTGAGTTGGCGGGCGCCTACGAGCAGTACTTC

d_call: TRBD2
j_call: TRBJ2-1
clone_size: .
v_call: TRBV13
cdr3_aa: CASSTGPSGNPYNEQFF
cdr3_nt: TGTGCCAGCAGCACAGGCCCTAGCGGGAACCCCTACAATGAGCAGTTCTTC

d_call: .
j_call: TRBJ2-7
clone_size: .
v_call: TRBV30
cdr3_aa: CAWSVGGASDEQYF
cdr3_nt: TGTGCCTGGAGTGTCGGTGGGGCCTCTGACGAGCAGTACTTC

d_call: TRBD1
j_call: TRBJ2-7
clone_size: .
v_call: TRBV25-1
cdr3_aa: CASSLTGTGYEQYF
cdr3_nt: TGTGCCAGCAGTCTAACCGGGACAGGGTACGAGCAGTACTTC

d_call: .
j_call: TRBJ1-3
clone_size: .
v_call: TRBV6-5
cdr3_aa: CASGMGSFSGNTIYF
cdr3_nt: TGTGCCAGCGGAATGGGCAGCTTCTCTGGAAACACCATATATTTT

d_call: .
j_call: TRBJ2-5
clone_size: .
v_call: TRBV5-6
cdr3_aa: CASSLSEETQYF
cdr3_nt: TGTGCCAGCAGCTTGTCCGAAGAGACCCAGTACTTC

d_call: .
j_call: TRBJ1-1
clone_size: .
v_call: TRBV7-9
cdr3_aa: CASSEPGTEAFF
cdr3_nt: TGTGCCAGCAGCGAACCAGGCACTGAAGCTTTCTTT

d_call: TRBD2
j_call: TRBJ2-1
clone_size: .
v_call: TRBV7-2
cdr3_aa: CASSRLLAGVGNEQFF
cdr3_nt: TGTGCCAGCAGCCGACTTTTAGCGGGAGTGGGCAATGAGCAGTTCTTC

d_call: TRBD2
j_call: TRBJ2-5
clone_size: .
v_call: TRBV4-3
cdr3_aa: CASSRLLAVKETQYF
cdr3_nt: TGCGCCAGCAGCCGCCTGCTAGCGGTCAAAGAGACCCAGTACTTC

d_call: .
j_call: TRBJ1-1
clone_size: .
v_call: TRBV5-4
cdr3_aa: CASSPPGGGNTEAFF
cdr3_nt: TGTGCCAGCAGCCCTCCCGGGGGGGGGAACACTGAAGCTTTCTTT

d_call: .
j_call: TRBJ2-7
clone_size: .
v_call: TRBV27
cdr3_aa: CASSLGASREVYEQYF
cdr3_nt: TGTGCCAGCAGTTTAGGGGCTAGCAGGGAGGTCTACGAGCAGTACTTC

d_call: TRBD2
j_call: TRBJ2-3
clone_size: .
v_call: TRBV2
cdr3_aa: CASSGTSSPPDTQYF
cdr3_nt: TGTGCCAGCAGTGGGACTAGCAGCCCCCCAGATACGCAGTATTTT

d_call: .
j_call: TRBJ1-1
clone_size: few
v_call: TRBV28
cdr3_aa: CASIPGGPTEAFF
cdr3_nt: TGTGCCAGCATCCCCGGGGGGCCCACTGAAGCTTTCTTT

d_call: .
j_call: TRBJ2-1
clone_size: once
v_call: TRBV4-1
cdr3_aa: CASSQEPMNNEQFF
cdr3_nt: TGCGCCAGCAGCCAAGAGCCTATGAACAATGAGCAGTTCTTC

d_call: .
j_call: TRBJ1-4
clone_size: .
v_call: TRBV6-5
cdr3_aa: CASSSEGGTEKLFF
cdr3_nt: TGTGCCAGCAGTTCGGAGGGCGGGACTGAAAAACTGTTTTTT